The clone carrying this T cell receptor (beta chain) has only a few counts. Its antigen remains unidentified. This entry comes from a study of T cells in localized non-small cell lung cancer. General study points: In adjacent lung appeared a median about 58 of the top 100 tumor clones.

Produced via immunoSEQ multiplex PCR; TCRdb's table is partial and in-frame only. The sample has almost 5,500 clones; less than 40% are singletons. The source of this sequence is a male donor aged 60 or over with stage I squamous cell lung carcinoma. This sample comprised lung tumor tissue, obtained before any cancer treatment.

As DNA, the CDR3 is TGTGCCTGGAGTGTAAGGATGAACACTGAAGCTTTCTTT. It is translated as CAWSVRMNTEAFF. This chain joins TRBV30 and TRBJ1-1; D gene unclear. The germline V gene has CDR1 GTSNPN and CDR2 SVGIG (reference sequence). This CDR3 has 13 residues. Deletions cut 0 bases from V and 0 bases from J, with 5 bases between.